The present T cell receptor (beta chain) was sequenced within a study of blood T cell repertoires in COVID-19. V shed 6 bases and J shed 5 bases, with 9 bases lying between them. This CDR3 is 12 amino acids long. Germline CDR1 reads MNHEY; CDR2 reads SVGAGI. Here immunoSEQ multiplex PCR was the method, and the copy in TCRdb shows in-frame clones only, minus some. The sample gives roughly 350,000 clones, about 90% of which show up once; 8.5% to 12% is in the top ten. The sequencing sample was made of peripheral blood. The chain uses TRBV6-5 and TRBJ2-3; TRBD2 is a possible D gene (6 bases). The source of this sequence is a woman aged 30 to 39 with COVID-19, enrolled during active disease. CDR3 DNA sequence: TGTGCCAGCAGGGAGGGCCTAGATACGCAGTATTTT. This encodes CASREGLDTQYF.